This T cell receptor beta chain came from a study of identical twins. This clonotype was found a few times. Via MiXCR, TCRdb re-called the 5' RACE reads, giving one row per CDR3 protein. This repertoire shows around 530,000 distinct CDR3 sequences, 15% found once; its top ten account for 0.44%. The CDR3 is made up of 15 amino acids. CDR1 MGHDK and CDR2 SYGVNS come from the germline V gene. The V segment lost 3 bases and the J segment 7 bases; nucleotides outside the gene matches: 8. This sample was shared with a second study, whose subject was yellow fever vaccine responses in identical twins.

This chain uses TRBV25-1 with TRBJ2-2; TRBD1 matches at 7 bases. The source of this sequence is a woman aged 18-29 years in good health. Sequenced sample: CD4+ T cells sorted from blood. CDR3 sequence: CASSDRGTVVGELFF. The DNA of the CDR3 is TGTGCCAGCAGTGACCGTGGGACAGTAGTCGGGGAGCTGTTTTTT.